These T cell receptor beta chains were read from a single sample in a study of siplizumab effects on memory and regulatory T cells. TCRdb's copy holds only in-frame clones and misses some; the assay was immunoSEQ multiplex PCR. The table has tens of thousands of clones, about 89% seen once. Sample: CD8+ T cells sorted from blood. These receptor sequences come from a human donor in good health. The CDR3 runs from the conserved cysteine through the conserved F or W. The D gene is left open where the match is weak. Clone size is shown for a subset of rows, as once, few, many or a class of expanded clone.

V,size,length,D,J,DNA,CDR3
TRBV6-1,-,13,TRBD1,TRBJ2-5,TGTGCCAGCACCTACAGGGGCCCGGAGACCCAGTACTTC,CASTYRGPETQYF
TRBV19,-,16,-,TRBJ2-1,TGTGCCAGTAGCCCCTACTCCGGTTCCTCCTACAATGAGCAGTTCTTC,CASSPYSGSSYNEQFF
TRBV5-6,-,16,TRBD1,TRBJ1-2,TGTGCCAGCAGCTTGTCCGGGACAGAGAGTTACTATGGCTACACCTTC,CASSLSGTESYYGYTF
TRBV9,once,14,-,TRBJ2-3,TGTGCCAGCAGCGTAAGGGTCTTCACAGATACGCAGTATTTT,CASSVRVFTDTQYF
TRBV7-9,-,16,TRBD2,TRBJ2-3,TGTGCCAGCAGCTTAGCGTCTAGCGGAAGCACAGATACGCAGTATTTT,CASSLASSGSTDTQYF
TRBV7-9,once,15,-,TRBJ1-1,TGTGCCAGCAGCTCCGGCACAGGAGCAGCCACTGAAGCTTTCTTT,CASSSGTGAATEAFF
TRBV7-9,-,17,TRBD2,TRBJ2-1,TGTGCCAGCAGCTCCAGCGAACTTGGACTAGCAAACAATGAGCAGTTCTTC,CASSSSELGLANNEQFF
TRBV27,-,15,TRBD1,TRBJ1-5,TGTGCCAGCAGTGGGGACAGTTATAGCAATCAGCCCCAGCATTTT,CASSGDSYSNQPQHF
TRBV12-1,-,12,-,TRBJ2-1,TGTGCCAGCATCCAGAGGCGGGGCGAGCAGTTCTTC,CASIQRRGEQFF
TRBV6-6,-,14,TRBD1,TRBJ2-7,TGTGCCAGCAGAGCCGGGACAGGGGGTAGCGAGCAGTACTTC,CASRAGTGGSEQYF
TRBV9,-,14,-,TRBJ2-7,TGTGCCAGCAGTCAGGGTGTGGGGTCCTACGAGCAGTACTTC,CASSQGVGSYEQYF
TRBV6-5,few,12,-,TRBJ1-1,TGTGTATCGGCAGGGTTGAACACTGAAGCTTTCTTT,CVSAGLNTEAFF
TRBV19,-,14,-,TRBJ1-1,TGTGCCAGTAGTATAAGGCAGCTGAACACTGAAGCTTTCTTT,CASSIRQLNTEAFF
TRBV30,many,13,-,TRBJ1-1,TGTGCCTGGAGTGTATCGTGGCAGCCTGAAGCTTTCTTT,CAWSVSWQPEAFF
TRBV15,-,16,-,TRBJ2-7,TGTGCCACCAGCAGAGATTATGGGACGGCCTCCTACGAGCAGTACTTC,CATSRDYGTASYEQYF
TRBV29-1,-,13,TRBD1,TRBJ2-5,TGCAGCGTCTCGGGACAGCCCCAAGAGACCCAGTACTTC,CSVSGQPQETQYF
TRBV28,-,15,-,TRBJ1-5,TGTGCCAGCAGTTTATCAGGGGACGGCAATCAGCCCCAGCATTTT,CASSLSGDGNQPQHF
TRBV5-4,once,11,-,TRBJ2-7,TGTGCCAGCAGCTCCCACTACGAGCAGTACTTC,CASSSHYEQYF
TRBV19,-,13,TRBD1,TRBJ2-3,TGTGCCAGCCGGGACAGGGGATCAGATACGCAGTATTTT,CASRDRGSDTQYF
TRBV19,-,17,-,TRBJ2-2,TGTGCCAGTAGTATAAGTGGTAGGGGCGTATCCACCGGGGAGCTGTTTTTT,CASSISGRGVSTGELFF
TRBV4-2,-,15,-,TRBJ2-3,TGTGCCAGCAGCCAAGGGTTCGCGATCACAGATACGCAGTATTTT,CASSQGFAITDTQYF
TRBV4-1,-,14,-,TRBJ2-7,TGCGCCAGCAGCCATGACGCGTCGGACCACGAGCAGTACTTC,CASSHDASDHEQYF
TRBV10-3,-,15,TRBD2,TRBJ2-1,TGTGCCATCAGTGAGCTAGCGGGGCTATACAATGAGCAGTTCTTC,CAISELAGLYNEQFF
TRBV2,-,12,-,TRBJ2-2,TGTGCCAGCAGCGGCCATACCGGGGAGCTGTTTTTT,CASSGHTGELFF
TRBV7-9,-,15,-,TRBJ2-3,TGTGCCAGCAGCTTAGTCGGGACGCCCACAGATACGCAGTATTTT,CASSLVGTPTDTQYF
TRBV6-5,-,13,TRBD1,TRBJ1-6,TGTGCCAGCAGTGGACAGGGTAATTCACCCCTCCACTTT,CASSGQGNSPLHF
TRBV30,-,14,TRBD1,TRBJ1-2,TGTGCCTGGAGTGTATTGGGACAGGGAGATGGCTACACCTTC,CAWSVLGQGDGYTF
TRBV27,once,20,-,TRBJ2-6,TGTGCCAGCAGTTTATCCTCTGGACCTTATACCGGCTCTGGGGCCAACGTCCTGACTTTC,CASSLSSGPYTGSGANVLTF